The entry below gives a single T cell receptor beta chain sequence along with its context. The antigen is not known. The source of the sample is a study of CD8+ T cells in alopecia areata. Study-wide background: Treatment comprised oral tofacitinib, 5 to 10 mg twice daily, in treated patients. General observations from the study: Both scalp clonality and the expanded CD8+ clones among the top 100 showed a significant decrease with tofacitinib.

Extracted from the samples, RNA was reverse transcribed into cDNA to serve as the sequencing template. The assay was immunoSEQ multiplex PCR, and TCRdb's table has in-frame clones only and misses some. The data show around 120,000 clones, around 58% seen once. As for treatment: oral pan-JAK inhibitor, 5-10 mg twice daily. Sorted populations comprised CD4+ and CD8+ T cells obtained from PBMCs. The ends lost 6 bases at V and 4 bases at J; junction bases unmatched: 7. Germline CDR1 reads SQVTM; CDR2 reads ANQGSEA. The CDR3 totals 13 residues. This material consisted of CD8+ T cells sorted from blood, taken at week 4, from a patient treated with tofacitinib. V and J are TRBV29-1 and TRBJ2-7; 9 nucleotides align to TRBD2. The sequence derives from a human donor with alopecia areata. CDR3 nucleotides: TGCAGCGTCGCGGGGGGGAGGTCGTACGAGCAGTACTTC. Its translation: CSVAGGRSYEQYF.